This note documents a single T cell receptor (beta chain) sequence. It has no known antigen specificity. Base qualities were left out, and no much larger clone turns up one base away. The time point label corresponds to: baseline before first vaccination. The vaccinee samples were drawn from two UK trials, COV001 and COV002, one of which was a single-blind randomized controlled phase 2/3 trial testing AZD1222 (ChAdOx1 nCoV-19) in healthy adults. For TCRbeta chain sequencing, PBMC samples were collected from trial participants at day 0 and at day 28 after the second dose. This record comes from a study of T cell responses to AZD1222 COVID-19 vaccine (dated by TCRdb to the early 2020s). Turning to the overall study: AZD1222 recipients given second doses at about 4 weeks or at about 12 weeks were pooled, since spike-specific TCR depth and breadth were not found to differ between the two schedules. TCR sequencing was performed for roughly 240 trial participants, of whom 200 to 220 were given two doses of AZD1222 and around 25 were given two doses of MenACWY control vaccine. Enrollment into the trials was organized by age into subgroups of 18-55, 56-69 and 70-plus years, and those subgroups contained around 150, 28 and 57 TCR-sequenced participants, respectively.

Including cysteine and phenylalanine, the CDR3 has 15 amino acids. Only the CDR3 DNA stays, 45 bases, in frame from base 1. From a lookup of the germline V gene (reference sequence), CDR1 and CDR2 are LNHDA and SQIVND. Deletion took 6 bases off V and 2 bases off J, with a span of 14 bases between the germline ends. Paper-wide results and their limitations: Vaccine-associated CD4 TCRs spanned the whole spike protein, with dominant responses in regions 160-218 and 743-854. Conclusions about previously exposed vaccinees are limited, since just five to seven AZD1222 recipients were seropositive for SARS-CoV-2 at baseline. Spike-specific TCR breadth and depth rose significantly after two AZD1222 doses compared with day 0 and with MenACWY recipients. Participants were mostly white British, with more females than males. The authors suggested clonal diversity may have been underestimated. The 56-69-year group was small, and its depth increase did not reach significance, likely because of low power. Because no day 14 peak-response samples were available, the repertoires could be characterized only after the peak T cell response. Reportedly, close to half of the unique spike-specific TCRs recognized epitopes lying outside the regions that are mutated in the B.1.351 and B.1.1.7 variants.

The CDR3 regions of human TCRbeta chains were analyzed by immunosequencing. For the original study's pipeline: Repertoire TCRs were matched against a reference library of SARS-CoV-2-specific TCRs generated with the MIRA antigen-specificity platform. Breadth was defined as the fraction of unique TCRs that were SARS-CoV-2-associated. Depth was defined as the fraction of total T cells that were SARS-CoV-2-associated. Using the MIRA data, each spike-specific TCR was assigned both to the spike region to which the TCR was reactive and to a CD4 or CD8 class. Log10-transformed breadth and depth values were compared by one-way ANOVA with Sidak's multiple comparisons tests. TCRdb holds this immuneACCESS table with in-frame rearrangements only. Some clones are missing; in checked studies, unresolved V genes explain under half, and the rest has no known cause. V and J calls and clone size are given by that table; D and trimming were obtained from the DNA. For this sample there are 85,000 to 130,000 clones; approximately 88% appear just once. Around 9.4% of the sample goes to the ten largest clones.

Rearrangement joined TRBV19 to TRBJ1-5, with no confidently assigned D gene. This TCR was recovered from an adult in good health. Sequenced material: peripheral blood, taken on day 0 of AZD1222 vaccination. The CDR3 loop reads CASRLDGGGNQPQHF. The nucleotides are TGTGCCAGTAGACTGGACGGCGGGGGCAATCAGCCCCAGCATTTT.